The entry that follows covers one TCR beta chain sequence. Its antigen remains unknown. The trim removed 3 bases at V and 0 bases at J, leaving 4 bases unmatched. This CDR3 is built from 16 residues. Germline CDR1 SGHKS, CDR2 YYEKEE (reference sequence). The data were taken from a study of cytomegalovirus exposure and HLA in healthy donors. Study-level results: Several V segments, TRBV6-2 and TRBV6-3 among them, could not be told apart and were dropped. TCR beta sequences reportedly predicted most subjects' HLA-A and HLA-B alleles accurately.

The PCR ran on 60 Vbeta and 13 Jbeta primers. Data came from immunoSEQ multiplex PCR; TCRdb stores just in-frame clones and leaves some out. Its clone listing holds 25,000 to 40,000 clones. This chain joins TRBV5-5 and TRBJ2-2, with 8 positions matching TRBD1. The specimen sequenced was PBMCs. The sequence was obtained from a female donor in good health and CMV-seronegative. This CDR3 is CASSSAGGTNTGELFF. The CDR3 bases are TGTGCCAGCAGCTCAGCAGGGGGCACGAACACCGGGGAGCTGTTTTTT.